This paragraph reports one T cell receptor beta chain. Original processing methods: From reference gene primer amplification, estimates of nucleated cell counts were derived. TCRdb keeps only in-frame clones here, not all; method: immunoSEQ multiplex PCR. V and J calls and clone size are those listed in that table; D and trimming were worked out from the DNA. Here the sample spans 210,000 or so clones, around four fifths being singletons. The data were obtained in a study of blood T cell repertoires in COVID-19. As for the study in general: Researchers got acute and convalescent COVID-19 samples from the United States, Italy and Spain. Sources were T cells, B-cell-depleted T cells, or PBMCs; the material itself was cDNA or gDNA.

Sequencing was performed on peripheral blood. This receptor was obtained from a human donor in a cohort sampled during active COVID-19.

CDR3 protein: CASSIDTKAQHF. CDR3 DNA sequence: TGTGCCAGTAGTATTGATACTAAAGCCCAGCATTTT. The V call is TRBV19, the J call TRBJ1-5; D ambiguous. Trimming removed 3 bases at V and 11 bases at J, with 11 bases between. Germline CDR1 LNHDA, CDR2 SQIVND (reference sequence). This CDR3 is built from 12 residues.